This TCR beta chain was documented in a study of shared clonotypes between healthy human individuals. For the study at large: Samples came from two female and three male donors aged 18 to 49.

To note about this clone: Its target is not known.

Per germline, CDR1 SEHNR and CDR2 FQNEAQ (reference sequence). The CDR3 sequence is 15 residues long. The germline V and J ends were trimmed by 4 bases and 6 bases, with 15 bases remaining between them. Profiled with immunoSEQ multiplex PCR; TCRdb holds only in-frame clones, not every one. The repertoire consists of some 2 million clones, with less than 95% occurring once and the leading ten covering 0.9% to 1.4%. General observations from the study: Approximately 5.1% was the fraction of naive CD4 clonotypes found shared across a few donors.

Naive-designated CD8 cells lacked CD45RO, were positively enriched for CCR7, and omitted terminally differentiated effector memory CD45RA+ cells. The specimen was naive CD8+ T cells sorted from blood. This TCR was recovered from a young man in good health. V and J are TRBV7-9 and TRBJ2-2; tentatively, D is TRBD1 (6 bases). The CDR3 nucleotides are TGTGCCAGCAGCTCCAGACAGGCGGAACCCGGGGAGCTGTTTTTT. Its protein is CASSSRQAEPGELFF. The full variable domain, rest sourced from reference TRBV7-9 and TRBJ2-2, is DTGVSQNPRHKITKRGQNVTFRCDPISEHNRLYWYRQTLGQGPEFLTYFQNEAQLEKSRLLSDRFSAERPKGSFSTLEIQRTEQGDSAMYLCASSSRQAEPGELFFGEGSRLTVL.